This T cell receptor beta chain comes out of a study of OX40 agonist ivuxolimab in advanced cancers. Study context: Prior therapy, whether anti-PD-1, anti-PD-L1 or anti-CTLA-4, was allowed, and more than 35% had some. Study results and limitations: Clonal expansion in partial responders at 0.1-3.0 mg/kg ranked among the lowest. Expanded clones belonging to CD8+ T cells outnumbered, on average, those of CD4+. Normalized expansion of T-cell clones was also low for some nonresponders.

Germline V gives CDR1 GTSNPN, CDR2 SVGIG (reference sequence). V lost 0 bases, J lost 0 bases, and 10 bases lay in between. CDR3 length: 15 amino acids. About this clone itself: What it recognizes is unknown.

Profiled with immunoSEQ multiplex PCR; TCRdb holds only in-frame clones, not every one. The repertoire includes about 29,000 clones, about 93% of them detected once, and over 8% sits in the top ten. This receptor was identified in an adult with an advanced solid tumor such as melanoma, head and neck, liver or kidney cancer. The source material was CD4+ or CD8+ T cells sorted from blood, sampled in a trial of the OX40 agonist ivuxolimab. The chain uses TRBV30 and TRBJ2-3; D uncertain. DNA of the CDR3: TGTGCCTGGAGTGTCCTTGCCTCTAGCACAGATACGCAGTATTTT. Translated, it gives CAWSVLASSTDTQYF.